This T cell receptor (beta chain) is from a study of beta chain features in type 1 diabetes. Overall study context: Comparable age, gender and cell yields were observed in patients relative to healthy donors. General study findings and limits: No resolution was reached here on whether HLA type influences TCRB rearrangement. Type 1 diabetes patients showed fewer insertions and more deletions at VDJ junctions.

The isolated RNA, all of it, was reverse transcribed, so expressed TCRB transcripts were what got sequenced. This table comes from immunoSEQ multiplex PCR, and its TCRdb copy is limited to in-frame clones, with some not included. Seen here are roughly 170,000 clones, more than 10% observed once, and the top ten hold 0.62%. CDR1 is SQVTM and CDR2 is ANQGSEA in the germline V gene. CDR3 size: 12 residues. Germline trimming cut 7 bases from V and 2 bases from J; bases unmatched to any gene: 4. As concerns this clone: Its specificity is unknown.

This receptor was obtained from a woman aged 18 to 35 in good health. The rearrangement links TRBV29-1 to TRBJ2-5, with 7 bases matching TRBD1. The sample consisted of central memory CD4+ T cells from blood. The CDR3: CSAGTEQETQYF. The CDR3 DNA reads TGCAGCGCCGGGACAGAACAAGAGACCCAGTACTTC.